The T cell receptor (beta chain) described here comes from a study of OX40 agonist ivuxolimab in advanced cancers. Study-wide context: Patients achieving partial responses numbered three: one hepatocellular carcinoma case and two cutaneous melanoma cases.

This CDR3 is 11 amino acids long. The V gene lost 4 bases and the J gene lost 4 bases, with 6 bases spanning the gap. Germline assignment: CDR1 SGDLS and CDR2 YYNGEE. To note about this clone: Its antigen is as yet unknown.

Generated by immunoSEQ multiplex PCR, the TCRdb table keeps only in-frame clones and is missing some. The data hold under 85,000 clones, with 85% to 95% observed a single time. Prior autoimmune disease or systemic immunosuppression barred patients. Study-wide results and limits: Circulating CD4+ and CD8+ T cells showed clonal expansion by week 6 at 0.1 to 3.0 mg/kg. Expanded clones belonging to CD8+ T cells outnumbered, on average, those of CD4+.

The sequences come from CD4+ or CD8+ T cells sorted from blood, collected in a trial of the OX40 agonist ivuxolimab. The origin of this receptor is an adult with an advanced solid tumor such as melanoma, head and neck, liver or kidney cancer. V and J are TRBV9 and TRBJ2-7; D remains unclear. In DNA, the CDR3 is TGTGCCAGCAGCATGGGGTACGAGCAGTACTTC. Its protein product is CASSMGYEQYF.